These 8 T cell receptor beta chains came from one sample sequenced in a study of T-cell reconstitution after alpha-beta-depleted transplantation in children. As it was prepared, the TCRbeta library received unique molecular identifiers. In TCRdb, the PCR reads were re-called with MiXCR into one record per CDR3 protein. The sample lists around 450,000 distinct CDR3 sequences; approximately 10% were seen once. Sequencing used PBMCs, obtained before TCRalphabeta/CD19-depleted stem cell transplant. The receptors here all came from a child under 10 years old with inherited bone marrow failure, due to receive a stem cell transplant.

The table lists this clonotype with many counts. The rearrangement links TRBV28 to TRBJ2-7; D remains unclear. This CDR3 has 13 residues. Trimming left V 5 bases short and J 9 bases short, with 17 bases between. Germline CDR1 reads MDHEN; CDR2 reads SYDVKM. Here the CDR3 DNA reads TGTGCCAGCAGTCCGCCCGTATTAAGGGCGCAGTACTTC. Amino acids: CASSPPVLRAQYF.

This clonotype came up many times. The gene calls are TRBV20-1 and TRBJ2-2, with 15 bases lining up with TRBD2. V shed 7 bases and J 5 bases; nucleotides not matched to a gene: 2. Germline values: CDR1 DFQATT, CDR2 SNEGSKA (reference sequence). The CDR3 is made up of 14 amino acids. CDR3 sequence: CSGGLAGGTGELFF. The CDR3 bases are TGCAGTGGGGGACTAGCGGGAGGTACCGGGGAGCTGTTTTTT.

This clonotype was detected many times. This chain links TRBV4-1 with TRBJ2-1, with TRBD1 matching over 9 bases. V was pared by 2 bases and J by 6 bases, with 8 bases of the junction left unmatched. Germline CDR1 and CDR2: MGHRA and YSYEKL. The length of the CDR3 is 16 residues. The CDR3 region is CASSQRDRVLGNEQFF. The CDR3 DNA is TGCGCCAGCAGCCAAAGGGACAGGGTACTAGGCAATGAGCAGTTCTTC.

The table lists this clonotype with many counts. This rearrangement joins TRBV12-3 or TRBV12-4 to TRBJ1-6; D is possibly TRBD1 (6 bases). V lost 8 bases, J lost 4 bases, and 9 bases lay in between. This CDR3 contains 13 residues. The CDR3 here is CASSRGYNSPLHF. DNA of the CDR3: TGTGCCAGCTCCAGGGGTTATAATTCACCCCTCCACTTT.

This clonotype was found a few times. The chain employs TRBV12-3 or TRBV12-4 and TRBJ2-7, with 13 nucleotides matching TRBD2. This CDR3 region has 13 residues. J lost 2 bases, V lost 10 bases, and 2 bases had no gene match. The CDR3: CATGLAGAYEQYF. CDR3 DNA: TGTGCCACCGGACTAGCGGGAGCCTACGAGCAGTACTTC.

Details on this clonotype: One end of the junction does not line up with germline, which may come from a read error. This chain joins TRBV20-1 and TRBJ2-1; D is perhaps TRBD2 (5 bases). The germline CDR1 and CDR2 sequences are DFQATT and SNEGSKA (reference sequence). CDR3 length equals 15 residues. As DNA, the CDR3 is TGCTGTGCGGTACTAGTCCCTAGCTCCTACAATGAGCAGTTCTTC. Translation gives CCAVLVPSSYNEQFF.

J is TRBJ2-7 and V is TRBV28; D unresolved. Germline loops: CDR1 MDHEN, CDR2 SYDVKM. V was clipped by 10 bases and J by 0 bases, with 7 bases between them. The CDR3 extends over 11 amino acids. DNA of the CDR3: TGTGCCACGCGAAGCTCCTACGAGCAGTACTTC. It specifies CATRSSYEQYF.

The rearrangement links TRBV15 to TRBJ2-3; D may be TRBD1 (5 bases). CDR3 size: 17 residues. V was trimmed by 1 base and J by 1 base, leaving 15 bases between them. Germline assignment: CDR1 LNHNV and CDR2 YYDKDF (reference sequence). CDR3 nucleotide sequence: TGTGCCACCAGCAGAGCCCAGGGTAGATTGGGCACAGATACGCAGTATTTT. Translating gives CATSRAQGRLGTDTQYF.